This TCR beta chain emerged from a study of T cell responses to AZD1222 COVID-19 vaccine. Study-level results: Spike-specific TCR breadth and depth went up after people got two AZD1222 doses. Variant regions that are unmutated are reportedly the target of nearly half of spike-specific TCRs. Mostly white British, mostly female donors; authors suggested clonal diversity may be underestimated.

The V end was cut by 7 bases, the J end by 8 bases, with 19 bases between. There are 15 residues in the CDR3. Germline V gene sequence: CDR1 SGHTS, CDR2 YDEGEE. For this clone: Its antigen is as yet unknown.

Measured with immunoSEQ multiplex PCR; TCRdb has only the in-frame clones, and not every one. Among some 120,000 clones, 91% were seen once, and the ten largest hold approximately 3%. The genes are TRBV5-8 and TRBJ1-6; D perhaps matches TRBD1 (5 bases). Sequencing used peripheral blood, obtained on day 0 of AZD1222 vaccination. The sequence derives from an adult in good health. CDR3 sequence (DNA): TGTGCCAGCTCCTCCGTCGGGCGGGGCGATTCACCCCTCCACTTT. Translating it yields CASSSVGRGDSPLHF.